The clone carrying this TCR beta chain was recorded a few times. The antigen remains unidentified. The V end was cut by 0 bases, the J end by 6 bases, with 13 bases between. The CDR3 spans 15 residues. Germline V CDR1 and CDR2: SGHKS, YYEKEE (reference sequence). The entry originates in a study of identical twins. TCRdb re-called the 5' RACE reads with MiXCR, one entry per CDR3 protein. The table includes about 570,000 distinct CDR3 sequences, around 9.6% detected once. Broader study findings: Insertions ran lower in abundant cord blood beta clonotypes, though not in memory repertoires.

The sample was also reused in another study, on yellow fever vaccine responses in identical twins.

This chain uses TRBV5-5 with TRBJ1-5; no clear D gene. Sequences were obtained from PBMCs. The receptor was isolated from a woman under 30 in good health. The DNA of the CDR3 is TGTGCCAGCAGCTTGGGGGTCGGTGGAGGTCAGCCCCAGCATTTT. Amino acids: CASSLGVGGGQPQHF.